The entry that follows covers one T cell receptor (beta chain) sequence. The sample is drawn from a study of blood T cell repertoires in COVID-19. In the study overall: Recovery among Cohort 3 donors was established by two negative PCRs, clearance, or symptom resolution. Nucleic acid was either cDNA or gDNA, and it came from T cells, B-cell-depleted T cells, or PBMCs.

J gave up 3 bases and V 4 bases, and 14 bases lay outside the gene matches. Germline V gives CDR1 MGHRA, CDR2 YSYEKL. CDR3 length: 18 amino acids. Participants were aged about 18 to 100 years from roughly 25 US areas. Data came from immunoSEQ multiplex PCR; TCRdb stores just in-frame clones and leaves some out. In the table there are hundreds of thousands of clones, about 88% of which are singletons. The chain joins TRBV4-1 to TRBJ2-7, with TRBD2 matching over 11 bases. The sample was PBMCs or T cells enriched from blood (not recorded which). This clonotype was obtained from a woman in her fifties or sixties in a cohort exposed to, infected with or recovered from COVID-19 (not recorded which). The CDR3 region has the DNA TGCGCCAGCAGCCCTAGAACTAGCGGGAGTAGACCCAACTACGAGCAGTACTTC. Its protein product is CASSPRTSGSRPNYEQYF.